What follows describes a single T cell receptor beta chain. Only in-frame clones appear in the TCRdb table, and some are missing; sequencing was by immunoSEQ multiplex PCR. The table includes some 77,000 clones, around nine tenths detected once. The source of the sample is a study of T cell changes during pregnancy in multiple sclerosis. The CDR3 has 16 amino acids. V gave up 4 bases and J gave up 2 bases, with 19 bases separating them. Germline V gene data show CDR1 as SGHRS and CDR2 as YFSETQ. The TCR was taken from a female donor with multiple sclerosis, enrolled in a pregnancy study. The chain uses TRBV5-1 and TRBJ2-7, with D possibly TRBD1 on 5 matching bases. The starting material was CD4+ T cells from peripheral blood mononuclear cells, obtained before pregnancy. This CDR3 reads CASSMVPGQGTYEQYF. The CDR3 region has the DNA TGCGCCAGCAGCATGGTCCCGGGCCAGGGAACCTACGAGCAGTACTTC.